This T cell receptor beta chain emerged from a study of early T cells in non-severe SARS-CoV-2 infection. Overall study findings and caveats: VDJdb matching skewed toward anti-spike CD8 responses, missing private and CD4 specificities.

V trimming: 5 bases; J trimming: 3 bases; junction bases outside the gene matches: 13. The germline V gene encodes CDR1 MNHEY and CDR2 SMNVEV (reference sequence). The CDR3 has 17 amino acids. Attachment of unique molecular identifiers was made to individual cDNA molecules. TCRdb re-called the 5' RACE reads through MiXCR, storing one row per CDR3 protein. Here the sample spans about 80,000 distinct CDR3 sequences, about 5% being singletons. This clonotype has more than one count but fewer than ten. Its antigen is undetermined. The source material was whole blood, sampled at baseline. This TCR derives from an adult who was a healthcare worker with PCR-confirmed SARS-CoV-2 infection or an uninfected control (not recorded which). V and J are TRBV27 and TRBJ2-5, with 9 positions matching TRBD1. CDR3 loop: CASSPLPDRGLEETQYF. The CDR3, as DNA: TGTGCCAGCAGTCCACTCCCGGACAGGGGTCTTGAAGAGACCCAGTACTTC.